The 21 T cell receptor beta chains below all came from one sample that was sequenced in a study of cytomegalovirus exposure and HLA in healthy donors. Primers: 60 Vbeta forward and 13 Jbeta reverse. TCRdb's table, derived via immunoSEQ multiplex PCR, lists solely in-frame clones and lacks some. The data contain 150,000 to 200,000 clones, roughly 80% of them seen just once; the ten biggest clones take up around 7.7%. Sequenced sample: PBMCs. Receptor source: a woman in her thirties in good health and CMV-seropositive.

The J gene is TRBJ2-5, the V gene TRBV12-5; a weak D match, TRBD2 (5 bases). The CDR3 contains 13 residues. The germline CDR1 and CDR2 sequences are LGHNT and FRNRAP. V shed 6 bases and J shed 2 bases, with 10 bases lying between them. CDR3 residues: CASGRGLQETQYF. The DNA of the CDR3 is TGTGCTAGTGGACGTGGACTGCAAGAGACCCAGTACTTC.

The chain uses TRBV2 and TRBJ1-4; a weak D match, TRBD1 (6 bases). The CDR3 sequence is 15 residues long. Germline V gene data show CDR1 as SNHLY and CDR2 as FYNNEI. The chain's CDR3 is CAHSVRGHKNEKLFF. CDR3 nucleotides: TGTGCTCACAGTGTTAGGGGACACAAGAATGAAAAACTGTTTTTT.

This clone was found a few times. This chain links TRBV2 with TRBJ2-2, with a tentative D call TRBD2 (5 bases). Germline assignment: CDR1 SNHLY and CDR2 FYNNEI. Trimming removed 6 bases at V and 3 bases at J, with 14 bases between. There are 15 residues in the CDR3. CDR3 bases: TGTGCCAGCAGAGAATATAAGGGAGACACCGGGGAGCTGTTTTTT. Translated, it gives CASREYKGDTGELFF.

This chain uses TRBV7-2 with TRBJ2-7, with TRBD1 matching 8 bases. This CDR3 region has 15 residues. Trimming took 5 bases from V and 2 from J; bases not matched to a gene: 8. CDR1 is SGHTA and CDR2 is FQGNSA in the germline V gene. DNA of the CDR3: TGTGCCAGCAGCCCCCCCGGGACAGGTACCTACGAGCAGTACTTC. It specifies CASSPPGTGTYEQYF.

This clone was seen only once. The chain is built from TRBV11-2 and TRBJ2-1, with TRBD2 matching over 8 bases. With V trimmed by 5 bases and J by 6 bases, 12 bases remained unmatched. CDR3 length: 16 amino acids. Per germline, CDR1 SGHAT and CDR2 FQNNGV. CDR3 nucleotides: TGTGCCAGCAGCCCTCTGGCCGGGGGGGCATTCAATGAGCAGTTCTTC. This gives the protein CASSPLAGGAFNEQFF.

The gene calls are TRBV2 and TRBJ2-7; D not certain. Between the trimmed V and J ends, which lost 2 bases and 5 bases, there was a span of 16 bases. The CDR3 runs 15 residues. Germline V gene data show CDR1 as SNHLY and CDR2 as FYNNEI. CDR3 sequence (DNA): TGTGCCAGCAGTGAAAGAGACAATCCTCCCCACGAGCAGTACTTC. Protein sequence: CASSERDNPPHEQYF.

V gene TRBV2 combines with J gene TRBJ2-5; D is ambiguous. The germline gives CDR1 SNHLY, CDR2 FYNNEI. This CDR3 has 11 residues. Trimming removed 2 bases from V and 5 bases from J, with 3 bases in between. CDR3 DNA: TGTGCCAGCAGTGAACAGGAGACCCAGTACTTC. Protein product: CASSEQETQYF.

The rearrangement links TRBV5-1 to TRBJ1-4; a weak D match, TRBD1 (5 bases). Between the trimmed V and J ends, which lost 2 bases and 10 bases, there was a span of 15 bases. CDR3 length equals 14 residues. In germline, CDR1 is SGHRS, CDR2 YFSETQ. The CDR3 loop reads CASSFTGDSGKLFF. The CDR3 DNA reads TGCGCCAGCAGCTTTACAGGAGATTCCGGAAAACTGTTTTTT.

The chain combines TRBV2 with TRBJ1-1, with TRBD1 identical over 7 bases. This CDR3 is 17 amino acids long. The germline V gene has CDR1 SNHLY and CDR2 FYNNEI. Losses at the gene ends were 4 bases for V and 0 bases for J; bases not matched to a gene: 11. The CDR3 here is CASSGLTGVLMNTEAFF. The DNA for the CDR3 is TGTGCCAGCAGTGGGTTAACAGGGGTGCTCATGAACACTGAAGCTTTCTTT.

This sequence joins TRBV4-3 and TRBJ2-3; D may be TRBD2 (6 bases). Trimming took 0 bases from V and 4 from J, leaving 14 bases between them. The CDR3 spans 16 residues. Germline V gene data show CDR1 as LGHNA and CDR2 as YSLEER. The CDR3 DNA reads TGCGCCAGCAGCCAAGAAGGGCTTGGAGGGGCAGATACGCAGTATTTT. Translation: CASSQEGLGGADTQYF.

V gene TRBV7-9 combines with J gene TRBJ2-2; D might be TRBD1 (5 bases). This CDR3 has 15 residues. Deletions cut 3 bases from V and 0 bases from J, with 8 bases between. In germline, CDR1 is SEHNR, CDR2 FQNEAQ (reference sequence). CDR3 in DNA: TGTGCCAGCAGCTTGGGGCCCCCGAACACCGGGGAGCTGTTTTTT. It encodes CASSLGPPNTGELFF. Based on the CDR3 plus reference TRBV7-9 and TRBJ2-2, the full variable domain is DTGVSQNPRHKITKRGQNVTFRCDPISEHNRLYWYRQTLGQGPEFLTYFQNEAQLEKSRLLSDRFSAERPKGSFSTLEIQRTEQGDSAMYLCASSLGPPNTGELFFGEGSRLTVL.

The chain employs TRBV7-6 and TRBJ2-1, with TRBD1 matching over 9 bases. The CDR3 sequence is 15 residues long. J gave up 6 bases and V 8 bases, and 11 bases lay outside the gene matches. CDR1 and CDR2 (germline): SGHVS, FNYEAQ. The DNA of the CDR3 is TGTGCCAGCGGCGAACAGGGGGCCGCCTTCAATGAGCAGTTCTTC. It yields the protein CASGEQGAAFNEQFF.

This sequence joins TRBV15 and TRBJ1-1, with a weak D call TRBD1 (5 bases). V lost 3 bases, J lost 1 base, and 6 bases lay in between. CDR3 length: 13 residues. Germline CDR1 LNHNV, CDR2 YYDKDF (reference sequence). CDR3 nucleotide sequence: TGTGCCACCAGCAGGGGGCGGAACACTGAAGCTTTCTTT. As protein: CATSRGRNTEAFF.

In DNA form, the CDR3 reads TGTGCCAGCAGTCTGGGGGGGGGCTCCTACGAGCAGTACTTC. This translates into CASSLGGGSYEQYF. The chain combines TRBV6-5 with TRBJ2-7; the match to TRBD2 covers 7 bases. J was trimmed by 0 bases and V by 5 bases; bases with no gene match: 4. CDR1 MNHEY and CDR2 SVGAGI come from the germline V gene. The CDR3 totals 14 residues.

V and J are TRBV11-2 and TRBJ2-7; D gene uncertain. CDR3 length: 15 amino acids. V was clipped by 0 bases and J by 3 bases, with 12 bases between them. Germline V gene data show CDR1 as SGHAT and CDR2 as FQNNGV. The CDR3 nucleotides are TGTGCCAGCAGCTTAGAAATGTACAGCCTCTACGAGCAGTACTTC. It is translated as CASSLEMYSLYEQYF. Full variable domain (missing parts from reference TRBV11-2 and TRBJ2-7): EAGVAQSPRYKIIEKRQSVAFWCNPISGHATLYWYQQILGQGPKLLIQFQNNGVVDDSQLPKDRFSAERLKGVDSTLKIQPAKLEDSAVYLCASSLEMYSLYEQYFGPGTRLTVT.

V is TRBV28 and J is TRBJ1-2; 7 positions agree with TRBD1. V was clipped by 6 bases and J by 2 bases; unmatched bases: 6. Germline V lookup: CDR1 MDHEN, CDR2 SYDVKM. The CDR3 length is 14 residues. The DNA of the CDR3 is TGTGCCAGCAGCCAGGGACAGCGGAACTATGGCTACACCTTC. It translates to CASSQGQRNYGYTF.

The chain links TRBV11-1 to TRBJ2-3; possible D gene TRBD1, 5 bases. V gave up 1 base and J gave up 0 bases, with 11 bases separating them. The CDR3 loop spans 16 amino acids. The germline CDR1 and CDR2 sequences are SGHAT and FQDESV (reference sequence). The CDR3 nucleotides are TGTGCCAGCAGCTTAGAGGTTCCAGGGAGCACAGATACGCAGTATTTT. Its protein product is CASSLEVPGSTDTQYF.

The chain carries TRBV5-6 and TRBJ2-5, with TRBD1 as a possible D gene (6 bases). The V end was cut by 4 bases, the J end by 5 bases, with 18 bases between. The CDR3 has 15 residues. Germline-derived CDR1 and CDR2 are SGHDT and YYEEEE. CDR3 sequence (DNA): TGTGCCAGCAGCCACTCAGGGGTTTTAGAGGAGACCCAGTACTTC. As protein: CASSHSGVLEETQYF.

The chain recombines TRBV4-3 with TRBJ2-1; D unclear. The CDR3 runs to 12 residues. Germline values: CDR1 LGHNA, CDR2 YSLEER. Trimming took off 3 bases at V and 9 bases at J, with 9 bases between the two ends. CDR3 sequence: CASSHLVGEQFF. For the CDR3, the DNA is TGCGCCAGCAGCCATTTGGTCGGTGAGCAGTTCTTC.

The chain carries TRBV6-5 and TRBJ1-6; no reliable D call. The CDR3 extends over 14 amino acids. Between the trimmed V and J ends, which lost 3 bases and 5 bases, there was a span of 8 bases. CDR1 MNHEY and CDR2 SVGAGI come from the germline V gene. The CDR3 region is CASSYGPDNSPLHF. The CDR3 DNA follows: TGTGCCAGCAGTTATGGGCCCGATAATTCACCCCTCCACTTT.

For this clone: The same CDR3 arises from other DNA sequences in this sample as well. The rearrangement links TRBV2 to TRBJ2-4, with TRBD2 identical over 7 bases. With V trimmed by 7 bases and J by 9 bases, 9 bases remained unmatched. CDR1 is SNHLY, CDR2 FYNNEI, per germline. CDR3 length: 13 amino acids. The CDR3 nucleotides are TGTGCCAGCACTGATTCGCCGGGGGGCATTCAGTACTTC. This codes for CASTDSPGGIQYF.